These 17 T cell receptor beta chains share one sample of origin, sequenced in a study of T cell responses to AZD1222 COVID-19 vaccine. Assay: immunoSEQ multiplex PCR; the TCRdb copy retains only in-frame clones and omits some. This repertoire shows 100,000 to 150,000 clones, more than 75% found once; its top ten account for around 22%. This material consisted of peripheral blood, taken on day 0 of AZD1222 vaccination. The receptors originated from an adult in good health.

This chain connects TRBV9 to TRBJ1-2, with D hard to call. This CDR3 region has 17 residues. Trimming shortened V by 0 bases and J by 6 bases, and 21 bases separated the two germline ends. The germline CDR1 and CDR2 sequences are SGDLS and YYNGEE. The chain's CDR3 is CASSVVMGASRKDGYTF. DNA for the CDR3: TGTGCCAGCAGCGTAGTAATGGGCGCCTCTCGAAAGGATGGCTACACCTTC.

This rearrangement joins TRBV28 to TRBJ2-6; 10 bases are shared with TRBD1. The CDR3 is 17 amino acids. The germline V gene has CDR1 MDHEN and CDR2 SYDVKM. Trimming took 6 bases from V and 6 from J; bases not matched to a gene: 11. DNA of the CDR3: TGTGCCAGCAGGAGGACAGGGGGGCTAGCTCCGGCCAACGTCCTGACTTTC. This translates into CASRRTGGLAPANVLTF.

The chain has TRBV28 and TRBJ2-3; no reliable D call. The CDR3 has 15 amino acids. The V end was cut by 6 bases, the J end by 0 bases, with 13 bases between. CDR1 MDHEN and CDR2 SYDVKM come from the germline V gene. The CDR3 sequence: CASSGIAGSTDTQYF. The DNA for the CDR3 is TGTGCCAGCAGCGGAATAGCAGGAAGCACAGATACGCAGTATTTT.

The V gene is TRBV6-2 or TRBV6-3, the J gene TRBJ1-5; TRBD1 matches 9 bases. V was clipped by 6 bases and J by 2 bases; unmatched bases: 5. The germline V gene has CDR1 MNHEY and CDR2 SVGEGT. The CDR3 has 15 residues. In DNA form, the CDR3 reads TGTGCCAGCAGCCGTCGACAGGGGGGCAATCAGCCCCAGCATTTT. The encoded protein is CASSRRQGGNQPQHF.

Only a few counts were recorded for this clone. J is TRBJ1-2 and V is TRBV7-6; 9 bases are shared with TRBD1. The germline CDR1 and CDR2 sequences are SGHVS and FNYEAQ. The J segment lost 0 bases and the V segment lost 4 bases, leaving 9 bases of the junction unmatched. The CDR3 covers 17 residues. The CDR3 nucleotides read TGTGCCAGCAGCTCCAATCCGGGACAGGGCCCTAACTATGGCTACACCTTC. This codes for CASSSNPGQGPNYGYTF.

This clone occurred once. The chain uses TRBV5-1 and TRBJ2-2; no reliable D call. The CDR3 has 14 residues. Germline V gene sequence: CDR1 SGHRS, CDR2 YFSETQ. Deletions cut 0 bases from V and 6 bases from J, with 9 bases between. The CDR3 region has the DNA TGCGCCAGCAGCTTGGTGGTTTTCGCCGGGGAGCTGTTTTTT. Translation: CASSLVVFAGELFF.

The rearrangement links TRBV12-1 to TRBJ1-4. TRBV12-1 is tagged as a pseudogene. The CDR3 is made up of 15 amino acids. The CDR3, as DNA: TGTGCCAGCCTCCACCCGAGGAGAGTTGGAGAAAAACTGTTTTTT. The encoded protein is CASLHPRRVGEKLFF.

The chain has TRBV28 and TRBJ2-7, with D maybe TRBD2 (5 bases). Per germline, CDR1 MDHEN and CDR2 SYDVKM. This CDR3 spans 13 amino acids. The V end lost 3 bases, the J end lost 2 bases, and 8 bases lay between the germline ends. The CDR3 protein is CASSLLRAYEQYF. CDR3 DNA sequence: TGTGCCAGCAGTTTGTTGCGGGCCTACGAGCAGTACTTC.

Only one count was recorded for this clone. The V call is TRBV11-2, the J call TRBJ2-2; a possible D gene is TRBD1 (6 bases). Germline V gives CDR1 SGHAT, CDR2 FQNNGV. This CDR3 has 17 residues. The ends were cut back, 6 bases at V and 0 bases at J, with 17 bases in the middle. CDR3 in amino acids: CASRPLRDTANTGELFF. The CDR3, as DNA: TGTGCCAGCAGGCCACTCCGGGACACAGCGAACACCGGGGAGCTGTTTTTT. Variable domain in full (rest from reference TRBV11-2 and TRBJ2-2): EAGVAQSPRYKIIEKRQSVAFWCNPISGHATLYWYQQILGQGPKLLIQFQNNGVVDDSQLPKDRFSAERLKGVDSTLKIQPAKLEDSAVYLCASRPLRDTANTGELFFGEGSRLTVL.

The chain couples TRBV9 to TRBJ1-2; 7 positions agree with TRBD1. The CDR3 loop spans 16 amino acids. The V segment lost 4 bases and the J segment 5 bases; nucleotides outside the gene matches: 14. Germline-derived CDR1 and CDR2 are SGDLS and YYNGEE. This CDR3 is CASSPPGDRYSYGYTF. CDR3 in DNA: TGTGCCAGCAGCCCCCCCGGGGACAGATATTCTTATGGCTACACCTTC.

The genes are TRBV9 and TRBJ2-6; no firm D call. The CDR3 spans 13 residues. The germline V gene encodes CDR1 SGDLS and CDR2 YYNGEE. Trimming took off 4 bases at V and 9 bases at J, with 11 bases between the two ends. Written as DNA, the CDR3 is TGTGCCAGCAGCCCCCGACGGAACAACGTCCTGACTTTC. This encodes CASSPRRNNVLTF.

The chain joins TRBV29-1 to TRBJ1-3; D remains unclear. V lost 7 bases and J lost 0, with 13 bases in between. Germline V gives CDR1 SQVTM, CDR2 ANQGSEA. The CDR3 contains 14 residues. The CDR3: CSAQTGSSGNTIYF. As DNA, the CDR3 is TGCAGCGCGCAGACTGGTAGCTCTGGAAACACCATATATTTT.

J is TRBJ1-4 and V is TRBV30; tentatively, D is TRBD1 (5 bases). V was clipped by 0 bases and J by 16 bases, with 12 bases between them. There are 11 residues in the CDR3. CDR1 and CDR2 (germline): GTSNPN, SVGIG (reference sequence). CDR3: CAWSVGRAEFF. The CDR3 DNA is TGTGCCTGGAGTGTCGGCAGGGCAGAGTTTTTT.

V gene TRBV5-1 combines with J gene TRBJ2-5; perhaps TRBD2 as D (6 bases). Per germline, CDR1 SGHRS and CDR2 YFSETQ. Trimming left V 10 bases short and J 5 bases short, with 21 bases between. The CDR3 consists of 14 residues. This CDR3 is CASQTMGGRETQYF. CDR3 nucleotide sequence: TGCGCCTCTCAGACGATGGGTGGGAGGGAGACCCAGTACTTC.

The CDR3 nucleotides read TGTGCCAGCAGCGGAAGGGACCGCATATCCTACGAGCAGTACTTC. Amino acid sequence: CASSGRDRISYEQYF. The chain employs TRBV3-1 (or the pseudogene TRBV3-2) and TRBJ2-7; D might be TRBD1 or TRBD2, each matching 5 bases. This CDR3 spans 15 amino acids. In germline, CDR1 is LGHDT, CDR2 YNNKEL (reference sequence). V was shortened by 5 bases and J by 1 base, with 15 bases between the two germline ends.

CDR3 region: CASSSDRSSYNEQFF. DNA for the CDR3: TGTGCCAGCAGCTCGGACAGGAGCTCCTACAATGAGCAGTTCTTC. The chain uses TRBV7-2 and TRBJ2-1; 7 bases agree with TRBD1. V dropped 4 bases and J dropped 0; count of bases not matched to a gene: 3. The CDR3 is 15 residues long. Germline V CDR1 and CDR2: SGHTA, FQGNSA.

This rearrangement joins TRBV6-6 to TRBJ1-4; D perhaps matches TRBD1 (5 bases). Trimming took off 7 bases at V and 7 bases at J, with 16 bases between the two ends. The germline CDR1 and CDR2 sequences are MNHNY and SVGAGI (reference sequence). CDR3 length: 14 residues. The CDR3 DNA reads TGTGCCAGCATTAGCAAAGGTGGGGGTGAAAAACTGTTTTTT. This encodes CASISKGGGEKLFF.